These 31 T cell receptor beta chains were sequenced from one sample in a study of blood T cell repertoires in COVID-19. Data came from immunoSEQ multiplex PCR; TCRdb stores just in-frame clones and leaves some out. The table records 300,000 to 400,000 clones, more than 75% of them present only once. The specimen sequenced was peripheral blood. The receptors were sampled from a woman in her forties or fifties who had recovered from COVID-19.

The chain has TRBV29-1 and TRBJ1-2, with a possible D match to TRBD1 (5 bases). Germline loops: CDR1 SQVTM, CDR2 ANQGSEA. This CDR3 is built from 14 residues. Trimming shortened V by 6 bases and J by 5 bases, and 19 bases separated the two germline ends. The CDR3 coding sequence is TGCAGCGTCGTTGATTTGGCAGGGTATTATGGCTACACCTTC. This sequence encodes CSVVDLAGYYGYTF.

The genes are TRBV19 and TRBJ2-7; 13 bases fit TRBD2. This CDR3 comprises 16 residues. CDR1 LNHDA and CDR2 SQIVND come from the germline V gene (reference sequence). V lost 1 base and J lost 3; bases outside the gene matches: 3. The CDR3 sequence is CASSIGLAGGGYEQYF. DNA of the CDR3: TGTGCCAGTAGTATAGGACTAGCGGGAGGCGGCTACGAGCAGTACTTC.

V is TRBV7-9 and J is TRBJ1-1; 10 positions agree with TRBD1. Unmatched junction bases numbered 2, after V lost 1 base and J lost 0 bases. The germline V gene has CDR1 SEHNR and CDR2 FQNEAQ (reference sequence). This CDR3 is built from 16 residues. CDR3 coding DNA: TGTGCCAGCAGCTTAGGACAGGGGGCGGTGAACACTGAAGCTTTCTTT. It translates to CASSLGQGAVNTEAFF.

The chain links TRBV5-1 to TRBJ1-2; 8 bases agree with TRBD1. There are 12 residues in the CDR3. The V gene's germline CDR1 is SGHRS and CDR2 YFSETQ. V shed 6 bases, J shed 4 bases, and the junction held 2 bases outside the gene matches. The chain's CDR3 is CASTGQGYGYTF. The CDR3 nucleotides are TGCGCCAGCACCGGACAGGGCTATGGCTACACCTTC. Supplemented by reference TRBV5-1 and TRBJ1-2, the full variable domain reads KAGVTQTPRYLIKTRGQQVTLSCSPISGHRSVSWYQQTPGQGLQFLFEYFSETQRNKGNFPGRFSGRQFSNSRSEMNVSTLELGDSALYLCASTGQGYGYTFGSGTRLTVV.

This clone was observed a few times. V gene TRBV7-2 combines with J gene TRBJ1-5; TRBD1 is a possible D gene (5 bases). The CDR3 extends over 16 amino acids. CDR1 SGHTA and CDR2 FQGNSA come from the germline V gene. The germline V and J ends were trimmed by 0 bases and 4 bases, with 13 bases remaining between them. CDR3 amino acids: CASSLAGGLWNQPQHF. CDR3 nucleotides: TGTGCCAGCAGCTTAGCGGGGGGGTTGTGGAATCAGCCCCAGCATTTT.

Of note for this clone: Other DNA sequences in the sample encode the same CDR3. This chain uses TRBV28 with TRBJ1-4; TRBD1 matches 9 bases. The length of the CDR3 is 15 residues. The germline V gene has CDR1 MDHEN and CDR2 SYDVKM. The trim removed 5 bases at V and 5 bases at J, leaving 6 bases unmatched. As DNA, the CDR3 is TGTGCCAGCAGTCCGGACAGGGGAGGAAATGAAAAACTGTTTTTT. Translated: CASSPDRGGNEKLFF.

This clone was seen a single time. The V call is TRBV18, the J call TRBJ2-3; 7 positions agree with TRBD1. The CDR3 length is 14 residues. Unmatched junction bases numbered 0, after V lost 2 bases and J lost 1 base. Germline lookup yields CDR1 KGHSH and CDR2 LQKENI. The CDR3 nucleotides read TGTGCCAGCTCACCAGACAGGGGCACAGATACGCAGTATTTT. It encodes CASSPDRGTDTQYF.

This chain uses TRBV28 with TRBJ1-2; 8 bases are a match to TRBD1. V was pared by 6 bases and J by 3 bases, with 3 bases of the junction left unmatched. In germline, CDR1 is MDHEN, CDR2 SYDVKM. The CDR3 contains 13 residues. For the CDR3, the DNA is TGTGCCAGCAGGTCGACAGGGGACTATGGCTACACCTTC. Translated, it gives CASRSTGDYGYTF.

The chain recombines TRBV21-1 with TRBJ1-6. TRBV21-1 is recorded as a pseudogene. This CDR3 region has 13 residues. The CDR3 here is CARHSSYNSPLHF. The CDR3 coding sequence is TGTGCCAGGCATAGCTCCTATAATTCACCCCTCCACTTT.

The chain couples TRBV6-6 to TRBJ1-6, with 7 positions matching TRBD1. V lost 8 bases and J lost 14; bases outside the gene matches: 6. The germline V gene has CDR1 MNHNY and CDR2 SVGAGI (reference sequence). The CDR3 totals 11 residues. Here the CDR3 reads CASYRDRALHF. The DNA for the CDR3 is TGTGCCAGCTACCGGGACAGAGCCCTCCACTTT.

V and J are TRBV27 and TRBJ1-6, with D possibly matching TRBD1 (5 bases). From germline, CDR1 is MNHEY and CDR2 SMNVEV (reference sequence). This CDR3 is built from 19 residues. V was shortened by 5 bases and J by 0 bases, with 20 bases between the two germline ends. The CDR3: CASSLRVVSESSYNSPLHF. CDR3 DNA: TGTGCCAGCAGTCTCAGGGTGGTCTCGGAAAGCTCCTATAATTCACCCCTCCACTTT.

This chain joins TRBV28 and TRBJ1-2, with a tentative D call TRBD1 (5 bases). Germline V gene data show CDR1 as MDHEN and CDR2 as SYDVKM. V was trimmed by 5 bases and J by 8 bases, leaving 24 bases between them. The CDR3 contains 16 residues. CDR3 nucleotide sequence: TGTGCCAGCAGTAGGTCGAAGGGGCGTTACATATGGGGCTACACCTTC. Translating it yields CASSRSKGRYIWGYTF.

CDR3 DNA: TGTGCCAGCAGCCAGACATCTAGCAATCAGCCCCAGCATTTT. Its protein is CASSQTSSNQPQHF. The chain is built from TRBV6-5 and TRBJ1-5; D gene ambiguous. The CDR3 length is 14 residues. In germline, CDR1 is MNHEY, CDR2 SVGAGI. With 6 bases removed from V and 0 bases from J, the gap between germline ends came to 9 bases.

The rearrangement joins TRBV5-1 to TRBJ2-7; maybe TRBD1 (5 bases). Per the germline V gene, CDR1 is SGHRS and CDR2 is YFSETQ. The CDR3 is 14 residues long. V lost 0 bases, J lost 4 bases, and 11 bases lay in between. CDR3 amino acids: CASSLEGAGYEQYF. CDR3 sequence (DNA): TGCGCCAGCAGCTTGGAAGGGGCTGGGTACGAGCAGTACTTC.

The genes are TRBV6-2 or TRBV6-3 and TRBJ2-1; a possible D gene is TRBD2 (5 bases). Germline CDR1 and CDR2: MNHEY and SVGEGT. V lost 5 bases and J lost 7, with 18 bases in between. The CDR3 consists of 15 residues. CDR3 region: CASSRPRERVNEQFF. CDR3 sequence (DNA): TGTGCCAGCAGTAGGCCCCGCGAGAGGGTAAATGAGCAGTTCTTC.

The chain combines TRBV12-3 or TRBV12-4 with TRBJ1-1, with D possibly being TRBD1 (5 bases). The CDR3 is 12 residues long. Trimming removed 6 bases from V and 10 bases from J, with 15 bases in between. CDR3 amino acids: CASSPTKGIAFF. Written as DNA, the CDR3 is TGTGCCAGCAGCCCCACTAAGGGGATAGCTTTCTTT.

This clone came up once. The rearrangement joins TRBV28 to TRBJ2-7, with D perhaps TRBD1 (6 bases). The V gene lost 7 bases and the J gene lost 1 base, with 23 bases spanning the gap. The CDR3 has 17 residues. Germline loops: CDR1 MDHEN, CDR2 SYDVKM. This CDR3 is CASNGVVVQGTSYEQYF. Here the CDR3 DNA reads TGTGCCAGCAATGGAGTCGTGGTCCAGGGGACGTCCTACGAGCAGTACTTC.

This clone was seen just once. As DNA, the CDR3 is TGTGCCAGCAGATCCGGGACACCAAACTATGGCTACACCTTC. It is translated as CASRSGTPNYGYTF. This chain connects TRBV28 to TRBJ1-2, with D possibly being TRBD1 (6 bases). In germline, CDR1 is MDHEN, CDR2 SYDVKM. The CDR3 runs 14 residues. Between the trimmed V and J ends, which lost 6 bases and 2 bases, there was a span of 13 bases.

This clone was seen repeatedly, ten times or more. This specimen includes other DNA sequences encoding the same CDR3. The V and J genes are TRBV19 and TRBJ2-7; 9 bases fit TRBD1. V lost 4 bases to trimming and J lost 6 bases; unmatched junction nucleotides: 4. Germline V lookup: CDR1 LNHDA, CDR2 SQIVND (reference sequence). CDR3 size: 13 residues. Here the CDR3 reads CASSTGQGGEQYF. The CDR3 DNA sequence: TGTGCCAGTAGTACGGGACAGGGAGGCGAGCAGTACTTC.

The chain joins TRBV5-6 to TRBJ1-2; the D gene is possibly TRBD1 (6 bases). Germline loops: CDR1 SGHDT, CDR2 YYEEEE. The ends were cut back, 0 bases at V and 1 base at J, with 13 bases in the middle. CDR3 length equals 16 residues. Written as DNA, the CDR3 is TGTGCCAGCAGCTTGGCCCAAGGACAGCATAACTATGGCTACACCTTC. This codes for CASSLAQGQHNYGYTF.

This clone has a single count. The rearrangement uses TRBV9 and TRBJ2-1; D unresolved. CDR1 and CDR2 from the germline V gene are SGDLS and YYNGEE. The CDR3 is 14 amino acids. Trimming removed 4 bases from V and 3 bases from J, with 11 bases in between. CDR3 protein: CASSPRVYYNEQFF. CDR3 coding DNA: TGTGCCAGCAGCCCACGGGTTTACTACAATGAGCAGTTCTTC.

The V and J genes are TRBV5-6 and TRBJ1-1, with 7 bases aligning to TRBD1. The V and J ends lost 2 bases and 11 bases, in that order; junction bases with no gene match: 15. The CDR3 is 15 residues long. Germline V CDR1 and CDR2: SGHDT, YYEEEE. The CDR3 sequence: CASSFRTKGDRVAFF. The CDR3 DNA is TGTGCCAGCAGCTTCCGCACCAAAGGAGACAGGGTTGCTTTCTTT.

V is TRBV19 and J is TRBJ1-1; D is unclear. Germline CDR1 and CDR2: LNHDA and SQIVND (reference sequence). V shed 7 bases and J shed 0 bases, with 3 bases lying between them. The length of the CDR3 is 11 residues. The CDR3 spells CASTLNTEAFF. The CDR3, as DNA: TGTGCCAGTACCTTGAACACTGAAGCTTTCTTT.

Here the CDR3 reads CASRSSGTYEQYF. CDR3 coding DNA: TGTGCCAGCAGAAGCAGCGGCACCTACGAGCAGTACTTC. The rearrangement joins TRBV6-5 to TRBJ2-7; D perhaps matches TRBD2 (5 bases). V was trimmed by 6 bases and J by 2 bases, leaving 11 bases between them. Germline CDR1 MNHEY, CDR2 SVGAGI. The CDR3 loop spans 13 amino acids.

The genes are TRBV7-9 and TRBJ2-7, with D possibly TRBD1 on 6 matching bases. Germline CDR1 SEHNR, CDR2 FQNEAQ (reference sequence). With 2 bases removed from V and 0 bases from J, the gap between germline ends came to 14 bases. This CDR3 comprises 16 residues. The CDR3 DNA is TGTGCCAGCAGCTTAAGTGTGGGGACACTCTCCTACGAGCAGTACTTC. It encodes CASSLSVGTLSYEQYF. Variable domain in full (rest from reference TRBV7-9 and TRBJ2-7): DTGVSQNPRHKITKRGQNVTFRCDPISEHNRLYWYRQTLGQGPEFLTYFQNEAQLEKSRLLSDRFSAERPKGSFSTLEIQRTEQGDSAMYLCASSLSVGTLSYEQYFGPGTRLTVT.

CDR3 protein: CASSHLLGQGTNEQFF. CDR3 coding DNA: TGTGCCAGCAGCCATCTCCTAGGACAGGGGACCAATGAGCAGTTCTTC. The chain combines TRBV14 with TRBJ2-1, with 9 bases aligning to TRBD1. The germline gives CDR1 SGHDN, CDR2 FVKESK. J gave up 6 bases and V 3 bases, and 9 bases lay outside the gene matches. The CDR3 contains 16 residues.

This clone was observed once. V gene TRBV5-1 combines with J gene TRBJ1-6; 8 nucleotides line up with TRBD1. This CDR3 contains 14 residues. J lost 6 bases, V lost 2 bases, and 1 base had no gene match. Germline V lookup: CDR1 SGHRS, CDR2 YFSETQ. The CDR3: CASSFGQGNSPLHF. The CDR3 nucleotides read TGCGCCAGCAGCTTCGGACAGGGTAATTCACCCCTCCACTTT.

The genes are TRBV19 and TRBJ1-1; the D is unclear. The germline V and J ends were trimmed by 6 bases and 5 bases, with 16 bases remaining between them. Germline assignment: CDR1 LNHDA and CDR2 SQIVND (reference sequence). The CDR3 has 14 residues. The CDR3 nucleotides are TGTGCCAGTAGGCCAGCGGGGAGATGGACTGAAGCTTTCTTT. Protein: CASRPAGRWTEAFF.

As to this clone: This sample includes further DNA sequences coding for the same CDR3. This chain joins TRBV29-1 and TRBJ1-1; D is perhaps TRBD1 (5 bases). The CDR3 has 12 amino acids. V shed 4 bases and J shed 0 bases, with 6 bases lying between them. Germline CDR1 and CDR2: SQVTM and ANQGSEA. The DNA of the CDR3 is TGCAGCGTTGGCAGGGTGAACACTGAAGCTTTCTTT. Protein sequence: CSVGRVNTEAFF.

The chain carries TRBV20-1 and TRBJ2-7; perhaps TRBD2 as D (7 bases). Germline V gives CDR1 DFQATT, CDR2 SNEGSKA (reference sequence). CDR3 size: 16 residues. Trimming removed 3 bases from V and 0 bases from J, with 18 bases in between. The CDR3 sequence: CSASVGGGRSSYEQYF. The CDR3 nucleotides read TGCAGTGCTAGTGTTGGCGGGGGCAGAAGCTCCTACGAGCAGTACTTC.

The V call is TRBV5-8, the J call TRBJ2-3; 11 bases fit TRBD1. Germline trimming cut 3 bases from V and 3 bases from J; bases unmatched to any gene: 3. The CDR3 is made up of 15 amino acids. The germline V gene encodes CDR1 SGHTS and CDR2 YDEGEE. The CDR3 loop is CASSYGQGATDTQYF. CDR3 DNA: TGTGCCAGCAGCTATGGACAGGGGGCGACAGATACGCAGTATTTT.